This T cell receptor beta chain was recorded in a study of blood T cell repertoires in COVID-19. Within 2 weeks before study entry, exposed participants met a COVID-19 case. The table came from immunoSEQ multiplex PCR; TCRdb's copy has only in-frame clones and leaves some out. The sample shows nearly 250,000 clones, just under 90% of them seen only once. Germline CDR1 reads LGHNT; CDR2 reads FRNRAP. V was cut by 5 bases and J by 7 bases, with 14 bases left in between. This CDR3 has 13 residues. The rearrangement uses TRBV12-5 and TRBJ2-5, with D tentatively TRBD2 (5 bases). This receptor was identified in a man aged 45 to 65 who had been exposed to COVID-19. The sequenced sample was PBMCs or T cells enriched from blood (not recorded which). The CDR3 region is CASGRSNRGTQYF. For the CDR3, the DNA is TGTGCTAGTGGTCGAAGCAATCGGGGGACCCAGTACTTC.